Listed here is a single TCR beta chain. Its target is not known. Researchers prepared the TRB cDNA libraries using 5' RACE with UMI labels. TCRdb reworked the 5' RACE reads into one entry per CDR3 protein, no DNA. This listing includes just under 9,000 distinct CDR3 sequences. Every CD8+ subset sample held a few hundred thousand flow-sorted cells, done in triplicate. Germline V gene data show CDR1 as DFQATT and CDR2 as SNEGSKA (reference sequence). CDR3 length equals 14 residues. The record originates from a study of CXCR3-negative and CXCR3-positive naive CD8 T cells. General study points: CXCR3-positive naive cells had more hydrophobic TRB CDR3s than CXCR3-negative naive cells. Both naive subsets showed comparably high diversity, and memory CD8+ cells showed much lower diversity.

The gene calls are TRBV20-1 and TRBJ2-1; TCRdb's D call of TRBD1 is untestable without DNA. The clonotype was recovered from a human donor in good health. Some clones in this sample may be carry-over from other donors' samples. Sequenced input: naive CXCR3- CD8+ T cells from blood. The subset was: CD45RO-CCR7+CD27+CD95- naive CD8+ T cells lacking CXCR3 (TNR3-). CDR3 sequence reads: CSAGDRARVNEQFF.